The text below deals with one T cell receptor (beta chain). As yet, its antigen is unknown. These data come from a study of T cell responses to AZD1222 COVID-19 vaccine. About the research overall: Pooled samples include second doses given at about 4 or 12 weeks. General study points: The CD4 TCRs associated with vaccination extended across spike and predominated at 160-218 and 743-854. Donors were chiefly white British, with a greater number of females, and clonal diversity was perhaps underestimated. Nearly half of spike-specific TCRs reportedly go after variant regions that carry no mutations.

Profiling relied on immunoSEQ multiplex PCR, and the TCRdb table lists in-frame clones only, not all of them. The table records tens of thousands of clones, about nine tenths of them present only once. This clonotype was sampled from an adult in good health. Source: peripheral blood, taken on day 0 of AZD1222 vaccination.

The CDR3 region is CASSQKLRSQGVRQGNTEAFF. CDR3 sequence (DNA): TGTGCCAGCAGCCAAAAGCTGAGATCACAGGGTGTGAGGCAGGGGAACACTGAAGCTTTCTTT. V and J are TRBV3-1 (or the pseudogene TRBV3-2) and TRBJ1-1; D possibly corresponds to TRBD1 (6 bases). This CDR3 is built from 21 residues. Trimming stripped 2 bases from V and 1 base from J, with 29 bases between. Germline V lookup: CDR1 LGHDT, CDR2 YNNKEL (reference sequence).